Listed below are T cell receptor beta chains from one sample, sequenced in a study of blood T cells in healthy people across ages. TCRdb processed the 5' RACE reads anew with MiXCR; each CDR3 protein has one entry. Among hundreds of thousands of distinct CDR3 sequences, around 54% were seen once, and the ten largest hold over 30%. The material sequenced was blood. The receptors originated from a man between 60 and 70 years old in good health. Both conserved end residues are part of each CDR3. Each record gives: CDR3 length, V gene, J gene, D gene, clone size, CDR3 DNA, CDR3 protein. D genes are given only for firm matches. Some rows mark clone size as missing; the rest say once, few, many or name a class of expanded clone.

>17|TRBV5-1|TRBJ2-1|.|.
TGCGCCAGCAGCTTGGCAGGGGGGACATTGGTCGGGGAGGAGCAGTTCTTC
CASSLAGGTLVGEEQFF
>14|TRBV28|TRBJ2-7|.|.
TGTGCCAGCAGTTTACCAGGAAATTCCGACGAGCAGTACTTC
CASSLPGNSDEQYF
>15|TRBV5-1|TRBJ2-6|.|many
TGTGCCAGCAGCTTGGCGGGGTCTGGGGCCAACGTCCTGACTTTC
CASSLAGSGANVLTF
>17|TRBV7-2|TRBJ2-1|.|.
TGTGCCAGCAGCCCAGTCCGACAGGCTCGGGTGAGGGGTGAGCAGTTCTTC
CASSPVRQARVRGEQFF
>13|TRBV24-1|TRBJ2-7|.|.
TGTGCCACCAGTGATTTGGGCTACAATGAGCAGTACTTC
CATSDLGYNEQYF
>13|TRBV6-5|TRBJ1-2|.|once
TGTGCCAGCAGTGATAAGAGAGACTATGGCTACACCTTC
CASSDKRDYGYTF
>17|TRBV10-3|TRBJ2-6|.|few
TGTGCCATCAGTGAGTCCCCTAGGGGGACCGGGGCCAACGTCCTGACTTTC
CAISESPRGTGANVLTF
>11|TRBV20-1|TRBJ2-4|.|.
TGCAGTGCTAGTCCGGAAAACATTCAGTACTTC
CSASPENIQYF
>11|TRBV29-1|TRBJ1-1|.|few
TGCAGCGTTTACGGGGGCACTGAAGCTTTCTTT
CSVYGGTEAFF
>15|TRBV2|TRBJ2-1|TRBD2|.
TGTGCCAGCGCCCCCGGGACTAGCGGTTACAATGAGCAGTTCTTC
CASAPGTSGYNEQFF
>16|TRBV11-2|TRBJ1-6|.|few
TGTGCCAGCAGCTTCACACTGAACTACTATAATTCACCCCTCCACTTT
CASSFTLNYYNSPLHF
>16|TRBV9|TRBJ2-3|TRBD1|.
TGTGCCAGCAGCGCTGGGACAGGGGCTAGCACAGATACGCAGTATTTT
CASSAGTGASTDTQYF
>14|TRBV29-1|TRBJ2-7|TRBD1|few
TGCAGCGTTGAAGGACAGGGGACTGACTACGAGCAGTACTTC
CSVEGQGTDYEQYF
>15|TRBV24-1|TRBJ2-3|TRBD1|.
TGTGCCACCAGTGATGGGACAGGGAACACAGATACGCAGTATTTT
CATSDGTGNTDTQYF
>14|TRBV6-2/TRBV6-3|TRBJ1-2|.|.
TGTGCCAGCAGCCAGACAGGACGTGGGAATGGCTACACCTTC
CASSQTGRGNGYTF
>14|TRBV28|TRBJ2-5|.|few
TGTGCCAGCAGTAATCCCCCGGTCCAAGAGACCCAGTACTTC
CASSNPPVQETQYF
>15|TRBV7-7|TRBJ2-1|TRBD2|few
TGTGCCAGCAGCTCCGGGACTAGTGCCTACAATGAGCAGTTCTTC
CASSSGTSAYNEQFF
>16|TRBV7-2|TRBJ1-5|TRBD1|.
TGTGCCAGCAGCCCTAACAGGGGAGGGAGCAATCAGCCCCAGCATTTT
CASSPNRGGSNQPQHF
>13|TRBV7-2|TRBJ2-1|.|.
TGTGCCAGCAGCCCCCTCCCGACAGAAAAGCAGTTCTTC
CASSPLPTEKQFF
>14|TRBV20-1|TRBJ1-1|.|.
TGCAGTGCCCCGACATTACCCGTCGGCACTGAAGCTTTCTTT
CSAPTLPVGTEAFF
>12|TRBV6-5|TRBJ1-1|.|.
TGTGCCAGCTCCACCTCGAACACTGAAGCTTTCTTT
CASSTSNTEAFF
>18|TRBV7-2|TRBJ2-6|.|.
TGTGCCAACAGCTTGTGGGGCAGGGGTAGCTCTGGGGCCAACGTCCTGACTTTC
CANSLWGRGSSGANVLTF
>15|TRBV11-3|TRBJ1-6|TRBD1|.
TGTGCCAGCAGCTTAGACGGGACAGGGAGCTCACCCCTCCACTTT
CASSLDGTGSSPLHF
>13|TRBV29-1|TRBJ2-1|.|many
TGCAGCGTCCAGGAGAGCTCCTACAATGAGCAGTTCTTC
CSVQESSYNEQFF
>14|TRBV7-2|TRBJ2-7|TRBD1|.
TGTGCCAGCAGCCGGGACAGGGGGGTTGACGAGCAGTACTTC
CASSRDRGVDEQYF
>12|TRBV6-5|TRBJ2-7|.|.
TGTGCCAGCAATGGGGGTTCCCACGAGCAGTACTTC
CASNGGSHEQYF
>16|TRBV2|TRBJ2-7|TRBD2|few
TGTGCCAGCAGTGACCGGACTAGCGGGGGGGAGGGCGAGCAGTACTTC
CASSDRTSGGEGEQYF
>17|TRBV7-9|TRBJ2-5|TRBD1|.
TGTGCCAGCAGCCTAAGCCGACAGGGTTTAAAATTGGAGACCCAGTACTTC
CASSLSRQGLKLETQYF
>13|TRBV28|TRBJ1-2|.|.
TGTGCCAGCAGTTCGGCATCCAGGGAGAGCTACACCTTC
CASSSASRESYTF
>14|TRBV20-1|TRBJ1-2|.|once
TGCAGTGCTCCGTTAGGCCGGTTCAACTATGGCTACACCTTC
CSAPLGRFNYGYTF
>13|TRBV2|TRBJ2-7|.|.
TGTGCCAGCAGTGACAGGGTGGGCAATGAGCAGTACTTC
CASSDRVGNEQYF
>14|TRBV7-9|TRBJ1-5|.|few
TGTGCCAGCAGCCCCGGACACATTAATCAGCCCCAGCATTTT
CASSPGHINQPQHF
>15|TRBV28|TRBJ2-6|.|.
TGTGCCAGCACCGGGGCGGATTCTGGGGCCAACGTCCTGACTTTC
CASTGADSGANVLTF
>18|TRBV12-5|TRBJ2-7|.|few
TGTGCTAGTGGTTTGGTACTTGGTGTTAGACAGCGGTCCTACGAGCAGTACTTC
CASGLVLGVRQRSYEQYF
>13|TRBV11-2|TRBJ2-5|.|few
TGTGCCAGCAGCTTAGGCGGCTTCGAGACCCAGTACTTC
CASSLGGFETQYF
>16|TRBV4-1|TRBJ1-6|.|few
TGCGCCAGCAGCTCAGACAGCGCTCCGGAGAATTCACCCCTCCACTTT
CASSSDSAPENSPLHF
>14|TRBV20-1|TRBJ2-5|.|.
TGCAGTGCTAGCTCGGCCATAATTCAAGAGACCCAGTACTTC
CSASSAIIQETQYF
>17|TRBV4-2|TRBJ2-3|.|.
TGTGCCAGCAGCCAAGATAGGGCGCGGGCCCTCACAGATACGCAGTATTTT
CASSQDRARALTDTQYF
>12|TRBV5-1|TRBJ2-3|.|.
TGCGCCAGCAGCATCTTCACAGATACGCAGTATTTT
CASSIFTDTQYF
>15|TRBV3-1|TRBJ2-7|TRBD1|few
TGTGCCAGCAGCCCGGGACAGGGGACAGGTTACGAGCAGTACTTC
CASSPGQGTGYEQYF
>15|TRBV7-9|TRBJ2-7|.|.
TGTGCCAGCAGCTTAGAGACTAGTCCGGTTTACGAGCAGTACTTC
CASSLETSPVYEQYF
>14|TRBV29-1|TRBJ1-5|TRBD1|few
TGCAGCGTCGGGGATAGACAGGGCGGGCAGCCCCAGCATTTT
CSVGDRQGGQPQHF
>16|TRBV4-2|TRBJ2-1|TRBD2|.
TGTGCCAGCAGCCAAGATTGGCGGGGGGGCCAGAATGAGCAGTTCTTC
CASSQDWRGGQNEQFF
>17|TRBV2|TRBJ2-6|.|few
TGTGCCAGCAGTGTCAGCGGGCGCGAATCTGGGGCCAACGTCCTGACTTTC
CASSVSGRESGANVLTF
>14|TRBV27|TRBJ1-1|TRBD1|.
TGTGCCAGTAAGGACAGGGGATCGGAAACTGAAGCTTTCTTT
CASKDRGSETEAFF
>14|TRBV18|TRBJ1-1|TRBD1|few
TGTGCCAGCTCTGTGGGACAGGCGAACACTGAAGCTTTCTTT
CASSVGQANTEAFF
>16|TRBV6-7|TRBJ2-7|.|.
TGTGTCCCGGGGACATTCAACGATACAGGTACCTACGAGCAGTACTTC
CVPGTFNDTGTYEQYF
>14|TRBV12-3/TRBV12-4|TRBJ2-7|.|.
TGTGCCAGCAGTTTGGGGCAGAGGGGAGGCGAGCAGTACTTC
CASSLGQRGGEQYF
>13|TRBV6-5|TRBJ1-1|.|.
TGTGCCAGCCAAGGGGACATGAACACTGAAGCTTTCTTT
CASQGDMNTEAFF
>13|TRBV3-1|TRBJ2-3|.|once
TGTGCCAGCAGCCAGGGGACGGCGCGTACGCAGTATTTT
CASSQGTARTQYF
>17|TRBV9|TRBJ2-1|TRBD2|once
TGTGCCAGCAGCGCCCCCCTCGCGGGGGGGTACTACAATGAGCAGTTCTTC
CASSAPLAGGYYNEQFF
>15|TRBV25-1|TRBJ2-5|TRBD1|.
TGTGCCAGCAGTGGGGGGACAGGGGCCCAAGAGACCCAGTACTTC
CASSGGTGAQETQYF
>16|TRBV7-7|TRBJ2-3|.|.
TGTGCCAGCAGCTTAGGTCTAGACAGTTCCACAGATACGCAGTATTTT
CASSLGLDSSTDTQYF
>14|TRBV25-1|TRBJ1-5|.|.
TGTGCCAGCAGTGAATATGGCAGCAATCAGCCCCAGCATTTT
CASSEYGSNQPQHF
>13|TRBV14|TRBJ2-7|.|few
TGTGCCAGCAGCCAAGATTGGGCTTACGAGCAGTACTTC
CASSQDWAYEQYF
>14|TRBV20-1|TRBJ2-1|TRBD2|few
TGCAGTGCTGCCGGCGGGGGGGCCCTAGGAGAGCAGTTCTTC
CSAAGGGALGEQFF
>16|TRBV6-5|TRBJ2-6|.|.
TGTGCCAGCAGTTACTCGCGGCCTCCAGGGGCCAACGTCCTGACTTTC
CASSYSRPPGANVLTF